These 24 T cell receptor beta chains were all obtained from the same sample, sequenced in a study of blood T cells in healthy people across ages. The second PCR ran about 6 to 11 cycles with a sample-barcoded 5' primer and J-beta primers. TCRdb ran MiXCR on the 5' RACE reads and lists one entry per CDR3 protein. The data contain roughly 730,000 distinct CDR3 sequences, about 61% of them singletons. The sequenced material came from blood. The receptors come from a middle-aged man in good health.

V usage is TRBV5-1 and J usage is TRBJ2-5, with TRBD1 matching over 9 bases. Looked up from germline, CDR1 is SGHRS and CDR2 is YFSETQ. With 6 bases clipped from V and 7 bases from J, the junction kept 7 bases outside the gene matches. The CDR3 consists of 13 residues. This chain's CDR3 is CASTRDRVWTQYF. The CDR3 DNA follows: TGCGCCAGCACCCGGGACAGGGTATGGACCCAGTACTTC.

This clonotype was detected a few times. This chain connects TRBV12-3 or TRBV12-4 to TRBJ1-2; possibly TRBD1 for D (5 bases). V lost 6 bases and J lost 2, with 16 bases in between. This CDR3 contains 15 residues. DNA for the CDR3: TGTGCCAGCAGGGCTGTGGGACGGGCAAACTATGGCTACACCTTC. This codes for CASRAVGRANYGYTF.

This chain's CDR3 is CASSPGTGGSASPLHF. Written as DNA, the CDR3 is TGTGCCAGCAGTCCCGGGACAGGGGGCTCTGCTTCACCCCTCCACTTT. The chain combines TRBV12-3 or TRBV12-4 with TRBJ1-6; 12 positions agree with TRBD1. The CDR3 sequence is 16 residues long. The trim removed 5 bases at V and 9 bases at J, leaving 8 bases unmatched.

This chain joins TRBV6-2 or TRBV6-3 and TRBJ1-1; unclear D gene. The V end lost 8 bases, the J end lost 4 bases, and 8 bases lay between the germline ends. CDR3 length: 11 residues. Germline CDR1 is MNHEY and CDR2 is SVGEGT. Here the CDR3 DNA reads TGTGCCAGCGGTCTCGGCACTGAAGCTTTCTTT. Its translation: CASGLGTEAFF.

The chain recombines TRBV28 with TRBJ2-5; the D gene could be TRBD1 or TRBD2 (5 bases each). The end of the DNA aligns better with TRBJ2-7, so the J call may be wrong. The germline V gene encodes CDR1 MDHEN and CDR2 SYDVKM. The CDR3 has 14 amino acids. The DNA for the CDR3 is TGTGCCAGCAGTGAGGGGCAGGGTCTCTACGAGCAGTACTTC. It is translated as CASSEGQGLYEQYF.

The J gene is TRBJ2-4, the V gene TRBV27, with 10 nucleotides matching TRBD2. Germline V CDR1 and CDR2: MNHEY, SMNVEV (reference sequence). The V gene end was trimmed by 4 bases and the J gene end by 14 bases; junction bases not matched to a gene: 17. The CDR3 loop spans 16 amino acids. The CDR3 is CASSSRVSGRPREKYF. In DNA, the CDR3 is TGTGCCAGCAGTTCTCGTGTTAGCGGGAGGCCAAGGGAGAAGTACTTC.

This clonotype has at least ten counts. CDR3 coding DNA: TGCGCCAGCAGCTTGACTAGCGGGAACACAGATACGCAGTATTTT. Its protein product is CASSLTSGNTDTQYF. V gene TRBV5-1 combines with J gene TRBJ2-3; TRBD2 agrees at 10 bases. V trimming: 1 base; J trimming: 2 bases; junction bases outside the gene matches: 1. This CDR3 spans 15 amino acids. CDR1 and CDR2 from the germline V gene are SGHRS and YFSETQ.

The CDR3: CASIRDPQSYGYTF. The CDR3 DNA reads TGTGCCAGCATCCGCGACCCGCAGAGCTATGGCTACACCTTC. The V call is TRBV7-3, the J call TRBJ1-2, with D unclear. V was shortened by 7 bases and J by 4 bases, with 16 bases between the two germline ends. The CDR3 has 14 residues. CDR1 and CDR2 from the germline V gene are SGHTA and FQGTGA.

The CDR3 sequence is CASSWRRGPETQYF. CDR3 in DNA: TGCGCCAGCAGCTGGCGCAGGGGGCCGGAGACCCAGTACTTC. The V gene is TRBV5-1, the J gene TRBJ2-5, with 8 bases lining up with TRBD1. The CDR3 is made up of 14 amino acids. After removal of 3 bases from V and 5 bases from J, the junction contained 6 bases not matched to a gene. In germline, CDR1 is SGHRS, CDR2 YFSETQ.

This clonotype was counted between two and nine times. The chain is built from TRBV7-9 and TRBJ1-1, with D tentatively TRBD1 (6 bases). V was clipped by 5 bases and J by 0 bases, with 16 bases between them. The germline CDR1 and CDR2 sequences are SEHNR and FQNEAQ (reference sequence). The CDR3 spans 16 residues. CDR3 sequence (DNA): TGTGCCAGCAGCGATGGACAGACTCTTATGAACACTGAAGCTTTCTTT. It codes for CASSDGQTLMNTEAFF.

The DNA of the CDR3 is TGTGCCAGCAGCCCCCAGGTTAGCGGGAGGGGATACTTCTCCTACAATGAGCAGTTCTTC. Encoded protein: CASSPQVSGRGYFSYNEQFF. The chain recombines TRBV11-2 with TRBJ2-1; 11 nucleotides match TRBD2. In germline, CDR1 is SGHAT, CDR2 FQNNGV. V was clipped by 5 bases and J by 0 bases; unmatched bases: 15. This CDR3 is built from 20 residues.

The V gene is TRBV5-6, the J gene TRBJ2-3; 7 nucleotides agree with TRBD1. Unmatched junction bases numbered 6, after V lost 4 bases and J lost 4 bases. Germline V gene data show CDR1 as SGHDT and CDR2 as YYEEEE. CDR3 length: 14 amino acids. CDR3 loop: CASSQGQIADTQYF. The CDR3 coding sequence is TGTGCCAGCAGCCAGGGACAGATAGCAGATACGCAGTATTTT.

The chain recombines TRBV15 with TRBJ1-6; D might be TRBD1 (5 bases). From germline, CDR1 is LNHNV and CDR2 YYDKDF (reference sequence). This CDR3 contains 12 residues. Trimming shortened V by 0 bases and J by 15 bases, and 9 bases separated the two germline ends. This CDR3 reads CATSREGQVLHF. In nucleotides, the CDR3 is TGTGCCACCAGCAGAGAAGGACAAGTCCTCCACTTT.

The rearrangement joins TRBV14 to TRBJ2-1, with D tentatively TRBD2 (6 bases). The CDR3 consists of 17 residues. With 0 bases removed from V and 2 bases from J, the gap between germline ends came to 14 bases. Germline lookup yields CDR1 SGHDN and CDR2 FVKESK. Here the CDR3 DNA reads TGTGCCAGCAGCCAAGATGTGGGGGGAGTAACCTACAATGAGCAGTTCTTC. Residues: CASSQDVGGVTYNEQFF.

V gene TRBV2 combines with J gene TRBJ1-6, with 11 bases identical to TRBD1. CDR1 and CDR2 (germline): SNHLY, FYNNEI. The CDR3 loop spans 15 amino acids. J was trimmed by 6 bases and V by 6 bases; bases with no gene match: 4. CDR3 region: CASREGTGGNSPLHF. The CDR3 DNA reads TGTGCCAGCAGGGAGGGGACAGGGGGTAATTCACCCCTCCACTTT.

This clonotype was observed a handful of times. This chain uses TRBV29-1 with TRBJ2-5; D possibly corresponds to TRBD2 (6 bases). CDR1 is SQVTM, CDR2 ANQGSEA, per germline. The ends were cut back, 7 bases at V and 0 bases at J, with 9 bases in the middle. CDR3 length: 12 residues. The CDR3 nucleotides are TGCAGCGCCGCGGGGTACCAAGAGACCCAGTACTTC. It is translated as CSAAGYQETQYF.

This chain links TRBV9 with TRBJ2-1; no clear D gene. The V and J ends lost 0 bases and 9 bases respectively, with 10 bases between them. The CDR3 covers 13 residues. Germline V gene data show CDR1 as SGDLS and CDR2 as YYNGEE. The chain's CDR3 is CASSVGFSSEQFF. CDR3 bases: TGTGCCAGCAGCGTAGGTTTCAGCAGTGAGCAGTTCTTC.

This clonotype was seen at least ten times. This rearrangement joins TRBV4-2 to TRBJ2-3, with D hard to call. Germline CDR1 is LGHNA and CDR2 is YNFKEQ. This CDR3 region has 15 residues. Trimming took 0 bases from V and 0 from J, leaving 7 bases between them. The CDR3 DNA reads as TGTGCCAGCAGCCAAGATGGGATTAGCACAGATACGCAGTATTTT. Residues: CASSQDGISTDTQYF.

The chain recombines TRBV28 with TRBJ2-3; D is ambiguous. CDR3 length: 14 amino acids. Trimming removed 9 bases at V and 5 bases at J, with 18 bases between. Germline V gene sequence: CDR1 MDHEN, CDR2 SYDVKM. The CDR3 region is CASQKAPTGDTQYF. CDR3 bases: TGTGCCAGTCAAAAGGCCCCTACTGGAGATACGCAGTATTTT.

This chain connects TRBV7-6 to TRBJ2-7; 8 bases match TRBD2. The germline gives CDR1 SGHVS, CDR2 FNYEAQ. The ends lost 7 bases at V and 3 bases at J; junction bases unmatched: 17. The CDR3 length is 17 residues. The chain's CDR3 is CASKLSSGSRSDYEQYF. Written as DNA, the CDR3 is TGTGCCAGCAAGTTATCCAGCGGGAGTCGCTCTGACTACGAGCAGTACTTC.

The CDR3 DNA reads as TGTGCTAGTGGTCTTAAGGGACAGGGGGCAGGGGAGCAGTACTTC. It translates to CASGLKGQGAGEQYF. V and J are TRBV12-5 and TRBJ2-7; 12 bases fit TRBD1. CDR1 is LGHNT, CDR2 FRNRAP, per germline. V lost 5 bases and J lost 7; bases outside the gene matches: 9. This CDR3 has 15 residues.

V and J are TRBV29-1 and TRBJ1-2, with TRBD1 as a possible D gene (6 bases). The germline CDR1 and CDR2 sequences are SQVTM and ANQGSEA. CDR3 length equals 11 residues. V gave up 6 bases and J gave up 8 bases, with 13 bases separating them. The CDR3 sequence: CSVETRGGYTF. Written as DNA, the CDR3 is TGCAGCGTCGAAACTAGGGGGGGCTACACCTTC.

This clonotype has just a few counts. The chain uses TRBV5-6 and TRBJ2-5; 7 bases are a match to TRBD1. The CDR3 spans 13 residues. Per the germline V gene, CDR1 is SGHDT and CDR2 is YYEEEE. V dropped 4 bases and J dropped 6; count of bases not matched to a gene: 6. In DNA, the CDR3 is TGTGCCAGCAGCCTAGACAGGGCGAAGACCCAGTACTTC. The encoded protein is CASSLDRAKTQYF.

This chain joins TRBV6-1 and TRBJ1-6, with a weak D call TRBD1 (6 bases). Germline V gives CDR1 MNHNS, CDR2 SASEGT. The CDR3 length is 19 residues. Trimming took 6 bases from V and 4 from J, leaving 25 bases between them. CDR3 region: CASSPTRRKRTAYNSPLHF. The CDR3 coding sequence is TGTGCCAGCAGCCCGACGAGACGGAAAAGGACAGCGTATAATTCACCCCTCCACTTT.